This T cell receptor (beta chain) was observed in a study of neurological immune-mediated disorders. General observations from the study: Across subjects, no CDR3 amino acid sequence appeared in expanded clones of more than one subject, a finding that suggested private repertoires in all groups. Multiple sclerosis was found to have the least TCR clonal expansion, below healthy controls, and HTLV-1-associated myelopathy the most.

This clonotype has ten or more counts. The target antigen is unknown. The method for making cDNA was 5'RACE, and it used 10-nucleotide random UMIs. Over 180 million TCR-beta sequences, together covering 15-18 subjects, were produced by every individual sequencing run that was carried out. From the 5' RACE reads, TCRdb called clonotypes with MiXCR, one entry per CDR3 protein. This table holds roughly 75,000 distinct CDR3 sequences, approximately 14% found once. Specified time point: longitudinal time-point 1 (baseline). The CDR3 runs to 14 residues. Between the trimmed V and J ends, which lost 0 bases and 9 bases, there was a span of 15 bases. The germline V gene has CDR1 DFQATT and CDR2 SNEGSKA (reference sequence).

The clonotype was recovered from a female donor with HTLV-1-associated myelopathy (HAM/TSP). The sequencing input was PBMCs. The V call is TRBV20-1, the J call TRBJ1-5; TRBD1 is a possible D gene (5 bases). CDR3 bases: TGCAGTGCTAGAGAGGTGCGGGGCCGGACGCCCCAGCATTTT. It encodes CSAREVRGRTPQHF.